The 11 T cell receptor beta chains below all came from one sample that was sequenced in a study of cytomegalovirus exposure and HLA in healthy donors. Primers: 60 Vbeta forward and 13 Jbeta reverse. Clones were read by immunoSEQ multiplex PCR, and TCRdb kept only the in-frame ones, dropping some. The table for this sample gives about 64,000 clones. Sequences were obtained from PBMCs. The source of these receptors is a woman aged 18-29 years in good health and CMV-seronegative.

This chain joins TRBV5-1 and TRBJ1-1, with 8 nucleotides matching TRBD1. The CDR3 covers 16 residues. Germline V gene data show CDR1 as SGHRS and CDR2 as YFSETQ. Unmatched junction bases numbered 7, after V lost 3 bases and J lost 0 bases. The DNA for the CDR3 is TGCGCCAGCAGCTCGGACAGGGACGACTTGAACACTGAAGCTTTCTTT. Translated, it gives CASSSDRDDLNTEAFF.

The chain combines TRBV30 with TRBJ1-4, with no clear D. Germline values: CDR1 GTSNPN, CDR2 SVGIG (reference sequence). V dropped 0 bases and J dropped 8 bases, with 7 bases sitting between them. The CDR3 is 12 residues long. The CDR3 DNA sequence: TGTGCCTGGAGTGTACTAAGGGAAAAACTGTTTTTT. It is translated as CAWSVLREKLFF.

For this clone: At the DNA level, this CDR3 is encoded by other sequences in the same sample as well. The V gene is TRBV4-2, the J gene TRBJ1-6, with a possible D match to TRBD1 (6 bases). The CDR3 has 16 residues. Germline V gives CDR1 LGHNA, CDR2 YNFKEQ. Trimming removed 5 bases at V and 10 bases at J, with 21 bases between. The CDR3: CASSGNTGLRESPLHF. The CDR3 DNA is TGTGCCAGCAGCGGGAACACAGGGTTACGAGAGTCACCCCTCCACTTT.

This chain joins TRBV18 and TRBJ2-7; D possibly corresponds to TRBD2 (6 bases). CDR1 and CDR2 from the germline V gene are KGHSH and LQKENI. CDR3 size: 13 residues. Trimming took 0 bases from V and 4 from J, leaving 7 bases between them. CDR3 protein: CASSPPEGYEQYF. The CDR3, as DNA: TGTGCCAGCTCACCACCGGAGGGTTACGAGCAGTACTTC.

The rearrangement links TRBV4-1 to TRBJ1-1; 8 bases map to TRBD1. Per germline, CDR1 MGHRA and CDR2 YSYEKL. The CDR3 has 14 amino acids. Losses at the gene ends were 4 bases for V and 2 bases for J; bases not matched to a gene: 3. CDR3 region: CASSRGQVNTEAFF. The CDR3 DNA sequence: TGCGCCAGCAGCCGGGGACAGGTCAACACTGAAGCTTTCTTT.

The chain couples TRBV4-2 to TRBJ2-1, with 11 bases that match TRBD2. The length of the CDR3 is 15 residues. Germline V gives CDR1 LGHNA, CDR2 YNFKEQ. V was clipped by 0 bases and J by 10 bases; unmatched bases: 5. The CDR3 DNA reads TGTGCCAGCAGCCAAGATCGGCTAGCGGGAGGCGAGCAGTTCTTC. It translates to CASSQDRLAGGEQFF.

This CDR3 reads CASSREGHSTDTQYF. In nucleotides, the CDR3 is TGTGCCAGCAGCCGGGAGGGCCACAGCACAGATACGCAGTATTTT. V is TRBV11-3 and J is TRBJ2-3, with 8 bases identical to TRBD2. The germline V gene has CDR1 SGHNT and CDR2 YENEEA. This CDR3 comprises 15 residues. V gave up 5 bases and J gave up 0 bases; unmatched junction bases: 4.

CDR3 loop: CASRGTGGLGNTEAFF. Written as DNA, the CDR3 is TGTGCCAGCAGAGGGACAGGGGGTTTGGGCAACACTGAAGCTTTCTTT. The chain combines TRBV13 with TRBJ1-1, with 11 bases matching TRBD1. This CDR3 contains 16 residues. After removal of 6 bases from V and 2 bases from J, the junction contained 8 bases not matched to a gene. Germline V gene lookup returns CDR1 PRHDT and CDR2 FYEKMQ (reference sequence).

The V and J genes are TRBV10-1 and TRBJ2-1, with D possibly TRBD2 on 6 matching bases. Germline CDR1 is WNHNN and CDR2 is SYGVQD (reference sequence). V lost 2 bases to trimming and J lost 0 bases, with 20 bases between them. CDR3 length equals 19 residues. CDR3 loop: CASSEGDGSVKNSYNEQFF. CDR3 nucleotide sequence: TGCGCCAGCAGTGAGGGGGACGGGAGTGTCAAGAACTCCTACAATGAGCAGTTCTTC.

In the case of this clone: Other DNA sequences in the same sample also yield this CDR3. V and J are TRBV6-5 and TRBJ2-3; 7 nucleotides match TRBD1. The CDR3 spans 15 residues. CDR1 and CDR2 (germline): MNHEY, SVGAGI. Trimming cost V 0 bases and J 3 bases; bases outside gene matches: 3. CDR3 amino acids: CASSYSGRGTDTQYF. In DNA, the CDR3 is TGTGCCAGCAGTTACTCGGGCAGGGGGACAGATACGCAGTATTTT.

The V gene is TRBV6-1, the J gene TRBJ1-5; 9 bases are shared with TRBD1. Losses at the gene ends were 4 bases for V and 3 bases for J; bases not matched to a gene: 7. The germline gives CDR1 MNHNS, CDR2 SASEGT. The CDR3 length is 16 residues. In nucleotides, the CDR3 is TGTGCCAGCAGTGGACAGGGGGTGGGGATCAATCAGCCCCAGCATTTT. Translated, it gives CASSGQGVGINQPQHF.